The source of this TCR beta chain is a study of shared T cell receptors in the human thymus. The germline V gene has CDR1 MNHNS and CDR2 SASEGT. V was clipped by 6 bases and J by 4 bases, with 15 bases between them. The CDR3 covers 14 residues. TCRdb keeps only in-frame clones here, not all; method: immunoSEQ multiplex PCR. The sample holds 500,000 to 850,000 clones, 80% to 90% seen once. The data were also submitted as part of a second study, on human thymus T cells. From that second work: Resections that were taken during corrective heart surgery supplied the thymus tissue. Related research has reported that thymic repertoires overlap highly among unrelated individuals.

Sequenced material: thymocytes. The J gene is TRBJ1-1, the V gene TRBV6-1; possibly TRBD1 for D (6 bases). The clonotype comes from a boy under three years old with a congenital heart defect. CDR3 DNA sequence: TGTGCCAGCAGCCACCCCAGGGGCCGCACTGAAGCTTTCTTT. Translating gives CASSHPRGRTEAFF.